This is a list of T cell receptor beta chains from one sample in a study of radiation and T cells in renal cell carcinoma. Libraries were prepared by immunoSEQ multiplex PCR; TCRdb keeps only in-frame clonotypes and omits some of them. The data contain about 150,000 clones, about nine tenths of them seen just once; the ten biggest clones take up 10% to 15%. Sequences were derived from blood, sampled from a patient whose treatment included radiotherapy and nephrectomy. The receptors derive from a woman in her forties or fifties with renal cell carcinoma. CDR3s include the opening cysteine and the closing phenylalanine or tryptophan. The order of the fields is D gene, J gene, clone size, V gene, CDR3 DNA, CDR3 protein. A D gene is named only where the DNA matches it firmly. Clone size appears in some rows only: once, few, many, or a class for an expanded clone.

d_call: TRBD1; j_call: TRBJ1-5; clone_size: NA; v_call: TRBV7-2; cdr3_nt: TGTGCCAGCAGCTTAGCTACAGGGGAGAGCAATCAGCCCCAGCATTTT; cdr3_aa: CASSLATGESNQPQHF
d_call: NA; j_call: TRBJ1-1; clone_size: NA; v_call: TRBV29-1; cdr3_nt: TGCAGCGTTGAACGGGGGGGAGTGACTGAAGCTTTCTTT; cdr3_aa: CSVERGGVTEAFF
d_call: NA; j_call: TRBJ1-4; clone_size: NA; v_call: TRBV6-5; cdr3_nt: TGTGCCAGCAGTTTACTACCGGGGGCGGAAAGTGAAAAACTGTTTTTT; cdr3_aa: CASSLLPGAESEKLFF
d_call: NA; j_call: TRBJ2-7; clone_size: NA; v_call: TRBV19; cdr3_nt: TGTGCCAGTAGTATAGCCCCAGGAACCTACGAGCAGTACTTC; cdr3_aa: CASSIAPGTYEQYF
d_call: NA; j_call: TRBJ2-1; clone_size: once; v_call: TRBV6-5; cdr3_nt: TGTGCCAGCAGTTACGATCGGGGGGCCAACAATGAGCAGTTCTTC; cdr3_aa: CASSYDRGANNEQFF
d_call: TRBD1; j_call: TRBJ2-7; clone_size: NA; v_call: TRBV18; cdr3_nt: TGTGCCAGCTCACCACTCCCAGGGGGAAGGTCCTACGAGCAGTACTTC; cdr3_aa: CASSPLPGGRSYEQYF
d_call: NA; j_call: TRBJ1-2; clone_size: NA; v_call: TRBV6-5; cdr3_nt: TGTGCCAGCAGTTCCCGAGTTAACTATGGCTACACCTTC; cdr3_aa: CASSSRVNYGYTF
d_call: NA; j_call: TRBJ1-1; clone_size: NA; v_call: TRBV4-1; cdr3_nt: TGCGCCAGCAGCCAAGACGCGGACCGGGCGGCCGGACTGAACACTGAAGCTTTCTTT; cdr3_aa: CASSQDADRAAGLNTEAFF
d_call: TRBD2; j_call: TRBJ2-5; clone_size: NA; v_call: TRBV5-1; cdr3_nt: TGCGCCAGCAGCTCCCCCGGACTAGCCCGGATGCAAGAGACCCAGTACTTC; cdr3_aa: CASSSPGLARMQETQYF
d_call: NA; j_call: TRBJ2-7; clone_size: few; v_call: TRBV29-1; cdr3_nt: TGCAGCGCCCGGGACTCCGTTCTCTACGAGCAGTACTTC; cdr3_aa: CSARDSVLYEQYF
d_call: TRBD1; j_call: TRBJ1-2; clone_size: NA; v_call: TRBV18; cdr3_nt: TGTGCCAGCTCACCAGCGCGACAGGGGAATGGCTACACCTTC; cdr3_aa: CASSPARQGNGYTF
d_call: NA; j_call: TRBJ2-5; clone_size: NA; v_call: TRBV9; cdr3_nt: TGTGCCAGCAGCCCACGGGGCGGGACCTACCAAGAGACCCAGTACTTC; cdr3_aa: CASSPRGGTYQETQYF
d_call: NA; j_call: TRBJ1-4; clone_size: NA; v_call: TRBV6-4; cdr3_nt: TGTGCCAGCAGCCGGACAGTTAATGAAAAACTGTTTTTT; cdr3_aa: CASSRTVNEKLFF
d_call: NA; j_call: TRBJ1-3; clone_size: NA; v_call: TRBV7-3; cdr3_nt: TGTGCCAGCAGCTTTTCCCTGAACTCTGGAAACACCATATATTTT; cdr3_aa: CASSFSLNSGNTIYF
d_call: NA; j_call: TRBJ2-4; clone_size: NA; v_call: TRBV19; cdr3_nt: TGTGCCAGTAGTATTACCAAAAACATTCAGTACTTC; cdr3_aa: CASSITKNIQYF
d_call: TRBD2; j_call: TRBJ2-1; clone_size: NA; v_call: TRBV5-1; cdr3_nt: TGCGCCAGCAGCTTGCCAGGGAGGGATGAGCAGTTCTTC; cdr3_aa: CASSLPGRDEQFF
d_call: NA; j_call: TRBJ2-1; clone_size: NA; v_call: TRBV9; cdr3_nt: TGTGCCAGCAGCGTAGGGTATGCCAGGTTGGGCGGGGATGAGCAGTTCTTC; cdr3_aa: CASSVGYARLGGDEQFF
d_call: NA; j_call: TRBJ2-5; clone_size: NA; v_call: TRBV6-5; cdr3_nt: TGTGCCAGCAGTTCGGACCCCATGATGACCCAGTACTTC; cdr3_aa: CASSSDPMMTQYF
d_call: TRBD2; j_call: TRBJ2-1; clone_size: few; v_call: TRBV10-2; cdr3_nt: TGCGCCAGCATCCCTTGGACTAGCGGGGGGGCGGGTGAGCAGTTCTTC; cdr3_aa: CASIPWTSGGAGEQFF
d_call: NA; j_call: TRBJ1-4; clone_size: NA; v_call: TRBV15; cdr3_nt: TGTGCCACCAGCAGAGAGAGGACAGAGAATGAAAAACTGTTTTTT; cdr3_aa: CATSRERTENEKLFF
d_call: NA; j_call: TRBJ1-5; clone_size: NA; v_call: TRBV7-2; cdr3_nt: TGTGCCAGCAGCTCTACCTGGGGTTCCAATCAGCCCCAGCATTTT; cdr3_aa: CASSSTWGSNQPQHF
d_call: NA; j_call: TRBJ2-2; clone_size: NA; v_call: TRBV6-5; cdr3_nt: TGTGCCAGCAGTTACTACGCCACCCGGGAGCTGTTTTTT; cdr3_aa: CASSYYATRELFF
d_call: NA; j_call: TRBJ1-5; clone_size: NA; v_call: TRBV15; cdr3_nt: TGTGCCACCAGCAGAAACCAGGGCCCCGATCAGCCCCAGCATTTT; cdr3_aa: CATSRNQGPDQPQHF
d_call: TRBD1; j_call: TRBJ1-2; clone_size: NA; v_call: TRBV7-9; cdr3_nt: TGTGCCAGCAGCTCGGACAGGGGCGGCTACACCTTC; cdr3_aa: CASSSDRGGYTF
d_call: TRBD1; j_call: TRBJ2-7; clone_size: NA; v_call: TRBV7-9; cdr3_nt: TGTGCCAGCAGCTTAAAAGACAGGGGTAGTTACGAGCAGTACTTC; cdr3_aa: CASSLKDRGSYEQYF
d_call: NA; j_call: TRBJ2-7; clone_size: NA; v_call: TRBV18; cdr3_nt: TGTGCCAGCTCACCATACAGCTCCTACGAGCAGTACTTC; cdr3_aa: CASSPYSSYEQYF
d_call: NA; j_call: TRBJ1-2; clone_size: NA; v_call: TRBV5-1; cdr3_nt: TGCGCCAGCAGGCCCTACCCAGGGAGAGCTAACTATGGCTACACCTTC; cdr3_aa: CASRPYPGRANYGYTF
d_call: NA; j_call: TRBJ1-3; clone_size: NA; v_call: TRBV6-5; cdr3_nt: TGTGCCAGCAGTTGGGGCAGGGCCTCTGGAAACACCATATATTTT; cdr3_aa: CASSWGRASGNTIYF
d_call: NA; j_call: TRBJ1-1; clone_size: NA; v_call: TRBV4-1; cdr3_nt: TGCGCCAGCAGCCAAGACGTTAACATGAACACTGAAGCTTTCTTT; cdr3_aa: CASSQDVNMNTEAFF
d_call: NA; j_call: TRBJ2-3; clone_size: NA; v_call: TRBV7-2; cdr3_nt: TGTGCCAGCAGCCCAGTGGTGACTAGAATATTATCTGATACGCAGTATTTT; cdr3_aa: CASSPVVTRILSDTQYF
d_call: NA; j_call: TRBJ1-1; clone_size: NA; v_call: TRBV5-1; cdr3_nt: TGCGCCAGCAGCCTCATCGCAGGGAAGACGAACACTGAAGCTTTCTTT; cdr3_aa: CASSLIAGKTNTEAFF
d_call: TRBD2; j_call: TRBJ2-7; clone_size: NA; v_call: TRBV5-1; cdr3_nt: TGCGCCAGCAGCTTGGTGGCGGGGGGGACCTACGAGCAGTACTTC; cdr3_aa: CASSLVAGGTYEQYF
d_call: TRBD1; j_call: TRBJ1-5; clone_size: NA; v_call: TRBV7-2; cdr3_nt: TGTGCCAGCAGCTTGTGGGACAGGGGCAATCAGCCCCAGCATTTT; cdr3_aa: CASSLWDRGNQPQHF
d_call: NA; j_call: TRBJ1-1; clone_size: NA; v_call: TRBV5-1; cdr3_nt: TGCGCCAGCAGCTTGAGGGCAGGGAACACTGAAGCTTTCTTT; cdr3_aa: CASSLRAGNTEAFF
d_call: TRBD2; j_call: TRBJ2-7; clone_size: NA; v_call: TRBV7-2; cdr3_nt: TGTGCCAGCAGCTCCGCTAGCGGGTCAGCCTACGAGCAGTACTTC; cdr3_aa: CASSSASGSAYEQYF
d_call: NA; j_call: TRBJ1-2; clone_size: NA; v_call: TRBV19; cdr3_nt: TGTGCCAGTAGTAATCCAGGCTATGGCTACACCTTC; cdr3_aa: CASSNPGYGYTF
d_call: NA; j_call: TRBJ2-7; clone_size: NA; v_call: TRBV6-6; cdr3_nt: TGTGCCAGCAGTTACACAGGAGATTACGAGCAGTACTTC; cdr3_aa: CASSYTGDYEQYF
d_call: NA; j_call: TRBJ1-3; clone_size: NA; v_call: TRBV19; cdr3_nt: TGTGCCAGTTCAGGGGCACCTGGAAACACCATATATTTT; cdr3_aa: CASSGAPGNTIYF
d_call: NA; j_call: TRBJ1-3; clone_size: NA; v_call: TRBV7-9; cdr3_nt: TGTGCCAGCAGCTTAGTGGGCATTGAGGACACCATATATTTT; cdr3_aa: CASSLVGIEDTIYF
d_call: TRBD1; j_call: TRBJ1-4; clone_size: few; v_call: TRBV6-5; cdr3_nt: TGTGCCAGCAGAACTTTCAGGGGGGAGAATGAAAAACTGTTTTTT; cdr3_aa: CASRTFRGENEKLFF
d_call: NA; j_call: TRBJ2-2; clone_size: NA; v_call: TRBV19; cdr3_nt: TGTGCCAGTAGTCCGCGGGACCGTTACACCGGGGAGCTGTTTTTT; cdr3_aa: CASSPRDRYTGELFF
d_call: NA; j_call: TRBJ1-3; clone_size: NA; v_call: TRBV2; cdr3_nt: TGTGCCAGCACCCTACAGGTCACCTCTGGAAACACCATATATTTT; cdr3_aa: CASTLQVTSGNTIYF
d_call: NA; j_call: TRBJ2-5; clone_size: NA; v_call: TRBV5-4; cdr3_nt: TGTGCCAGCAGCTCCGGACCGCAAGAGACCCAGTACTTC; cdr3_aa: CASSSGPQETQYF
d_call: TRBD1; j_call: TRBJ1-1; clone_size: NA; v_call: TRBV4-2; cdr3_nt: TGTGCCAGCAGCCCTATCGACAGGGGTTCATTTCTGAACACTGAAGCTTTCTTT; cdr3_aa: CASSPIDRGSFLNTEAFF
d_call: TRBD1; j_call: TRBJ1-5; clone_size: once; v_call: TRBV5-5; cdr3_nt: TGTGCCAGCAGCTTGGCGACAGGGGGAGGCCAGCCCCAGCATTTT; cdr3_aa: CASSLATGGGQPQHF
d_call: NA; j_call: TRBJ2-5; clone_size: once; v_call: TRBV7-2; cdr3_nt: TGTGCCAGCAGCTTAACTTCCTCGGTAGGAGAGACCCAGTACTTC; cdr3_aa: CASSLTSSVGETQYF
d_call: NA; j_call: TRBJ1-5; clone_size: NA; v_call: TRBV30; cdr3_nt: TGTGCCTGGAGCGCAACTCCGCAAGGACAGTATAGCAATCAGCCCCAGCATTTT; cdr3_aa: CAWSATPQGQYSNQPQHF
d_call: TRBD2; j_call: TRBJ2-2; clone_size: NA; v_call: TRBV9; cdr3_nt: TGTGCCAGCAGCGTAGGCTGGGAGGGCGCCGGGGAGCTGTTTTTT; cdr3_aa: CASSVGWEGAGELFF
d_call: NA; j_call: TRBJ2-7; clone_size: NA; v_call: TRBV5-5; cdr3_nt: TGTGCCAGCAGCTTGGTGGCCTCTAGAGATTACGAGCAGTACTTC; cdr3_aa: CASSLVASRDYEQYF
d_call: TRBD1; j_call: TRBJ1-2; clone_size: few; v_call: TRBV13; cdr3_nt: TGTGCCAGCAGCTTAAACCGGGACAGGGTAGGCGGCTACACCTTC; cdr3_aa: CASSLNRDRVGGYTF